Below, one T cell receptor (beta chain) is given with its context. Antigen specificity is unknown. The table came from immunoSEQ multiplex PCR; TCRdb's copy has only in-frame clones and leaves some out. This sample has tens of thousands of clones, with roughly 72% found just once. The data stem from a study of vaccination effects on CD4 cells after COVID-19. ViraFEST assay sequencing came after antigen-specific CD4+ T cells were expanded with viral peptide pools. Cells that had been cultured for ten to eleven days were the source of isolated CD4+ T cells. All study participants received two doses of BNT162b2 or mRNA-1273 vaccine. This receptor was identified in a human donor who received a COVID-19 vaccine. This material consisted of CD4+ T cells from PBMCs cultured with HCoV-229E spike peptides, taken after COVID-19 vaccination.

The CDR3 sequence: CASSRPEQPQHF. DNA for the CDR3: TGTGCCAGCAGCCGTCCGGAACAGCCCCAGCATTTT. The chain joins TRBV7-9 to TRBJ1-5; D gene ambiguous. Trimming left V 5 bases short and J 7 bases short, with 9 bases between. The germline V gene encodes CDR1 SEHNR and CDR2 FQNEAQ (reference sequence). The CDR3 loop spans 12 amino acids.